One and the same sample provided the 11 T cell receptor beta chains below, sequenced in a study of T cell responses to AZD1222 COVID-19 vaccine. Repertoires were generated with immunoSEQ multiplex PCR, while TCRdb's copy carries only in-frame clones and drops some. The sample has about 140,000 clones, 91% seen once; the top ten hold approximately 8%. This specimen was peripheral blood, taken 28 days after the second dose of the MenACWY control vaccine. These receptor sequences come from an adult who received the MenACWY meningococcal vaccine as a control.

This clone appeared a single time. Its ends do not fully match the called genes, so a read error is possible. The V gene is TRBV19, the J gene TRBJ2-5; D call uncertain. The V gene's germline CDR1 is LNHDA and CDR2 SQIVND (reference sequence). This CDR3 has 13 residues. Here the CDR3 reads CASSIDRAETQYF. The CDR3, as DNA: TGTGCCAGTAGCATAGACCGGGCTGAGACCCAGTACTTC. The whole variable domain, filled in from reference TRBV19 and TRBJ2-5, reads DGGITQSPKYLFRKEGQNVTLSCEQNLNHDAMYWYRQDPGQGLRLIYYSQIVNDFQKGDIAEGYSVSREKKESFPLTVTSAQKNPTAFYLCASSIDRAETQYFGPGTRLLVL.

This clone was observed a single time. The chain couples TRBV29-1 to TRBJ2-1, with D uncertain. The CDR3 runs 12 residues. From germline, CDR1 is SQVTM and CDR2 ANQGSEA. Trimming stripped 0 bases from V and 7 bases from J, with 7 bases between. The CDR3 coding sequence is TGCAGCGTTGAAGAAGGACCGAATGAGCAGTTCTTC. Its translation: CSVEEGPNEQFF.

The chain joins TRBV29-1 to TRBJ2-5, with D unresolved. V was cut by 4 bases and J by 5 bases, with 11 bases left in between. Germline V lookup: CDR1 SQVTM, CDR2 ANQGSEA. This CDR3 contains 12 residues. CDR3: CSVVEVGETQYF. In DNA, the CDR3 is TGCAGCGTTGTTGAAGTGGGGGAGACCCAGTACTTC.

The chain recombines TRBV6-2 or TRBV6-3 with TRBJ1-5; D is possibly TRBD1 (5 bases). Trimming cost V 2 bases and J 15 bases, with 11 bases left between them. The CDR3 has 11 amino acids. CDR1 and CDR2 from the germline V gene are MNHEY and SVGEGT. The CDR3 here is CASSYGTSRHF. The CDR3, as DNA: TGTGCCAGCAGTTACGGGACCAGCAGGCATTTT.

The CDR3: CASSLALIQDIGELFF. In nucleotides, the CDR3 is TGTGCCAGCAGCTTAGCGCTTATTCAGGATATCGGGGAGCTGTTTTTT. This chain connects TRBV11-1 to TRBJ2-2; D gene ambiguous. Between the trimmed V and J ends, which lost 0 bases and 7 bases, there was a span of 15 bases. The CDR3 totals 16 residues. Germline V gene data show CDR1 as SGHAT and CDR2 as FQDESV (reference sequence).

Here the CDR3 DNA reads TGTGCCAGCAGTGACTCAAGGGGCACTGAAGCTTTCTTT. Translating gives CASSDSRGTEAFF. The J gene is TRBJ1-1, the V gene TRBV6-4; perhaps TRBD1 as D (5 bases). The CDR3 runs to 13 residues. The germline gives CDR1 MRHNA, CDR2 SNTAGT. Between the trimmed V and J ends, which lost 0 bases and 4 bases, there was a span of 6 bases.

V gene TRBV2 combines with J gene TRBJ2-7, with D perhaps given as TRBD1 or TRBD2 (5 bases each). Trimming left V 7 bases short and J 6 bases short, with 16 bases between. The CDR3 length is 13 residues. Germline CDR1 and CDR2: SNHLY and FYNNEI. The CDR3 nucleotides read TGTGCCAGCAACCTGGGGGATCGGGGCGAGCAGTACTTC. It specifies CASNLGDRGEQYF. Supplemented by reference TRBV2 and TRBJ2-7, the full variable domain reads EPEVTQTPSHQVTQMGQEVILRCVPISNHLYFYWYRQILGQKVEFLVSFYNNEISEKSEIFDDQFSVERPDGSNFTLKIRSTKLEDSAMYFCASNLGDRGEQYFGPGTRLTVT.

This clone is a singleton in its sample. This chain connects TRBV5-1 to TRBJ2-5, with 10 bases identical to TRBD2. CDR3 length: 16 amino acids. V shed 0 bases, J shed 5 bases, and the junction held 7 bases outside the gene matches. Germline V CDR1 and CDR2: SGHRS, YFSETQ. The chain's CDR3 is CASSLEPSGSRETQYF. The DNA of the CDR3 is TGCGCCAGCAGCTTGGAGCCTAGCGGGAGTCGGGAGACCCAGTACTTC. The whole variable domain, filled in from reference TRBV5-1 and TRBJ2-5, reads KAGVTQTPRYLIKTRGQQVTLSCSPISGHRSVSWYQQTPGQGLQFLFEYFSETQRNKGNFPGRFSGRQFSNSRSEMNVSTLELGDSALYLCASSLEPSGSRETQYFGPGTRLLVL.

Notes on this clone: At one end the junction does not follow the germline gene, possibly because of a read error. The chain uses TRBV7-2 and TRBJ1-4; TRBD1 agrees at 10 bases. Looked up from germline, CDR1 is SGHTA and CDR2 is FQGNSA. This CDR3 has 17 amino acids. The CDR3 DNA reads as TGTGCCAGCAGCTGGCCGGGGGACAGGGGAACTAATGAAAGACTGTTTTTT. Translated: CASSWPGDRGTNERLFF.

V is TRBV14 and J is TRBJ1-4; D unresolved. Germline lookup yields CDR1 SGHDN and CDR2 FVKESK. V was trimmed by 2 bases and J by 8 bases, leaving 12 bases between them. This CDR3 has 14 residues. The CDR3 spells CASSQTKDGEKLFF. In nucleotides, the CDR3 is TGTGCCAGCAGCCAAACAAAAGACGGCGAAAAACTGTTTTTT.

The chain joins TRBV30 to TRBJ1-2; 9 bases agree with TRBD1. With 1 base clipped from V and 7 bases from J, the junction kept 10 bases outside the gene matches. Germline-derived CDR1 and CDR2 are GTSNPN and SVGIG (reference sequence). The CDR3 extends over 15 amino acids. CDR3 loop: CAWSAFTGGSRGYTF. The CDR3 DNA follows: TGTGCCTGGAGTGCCTTTACAGGGGGCAGCCGTGGCTACACCTTC.